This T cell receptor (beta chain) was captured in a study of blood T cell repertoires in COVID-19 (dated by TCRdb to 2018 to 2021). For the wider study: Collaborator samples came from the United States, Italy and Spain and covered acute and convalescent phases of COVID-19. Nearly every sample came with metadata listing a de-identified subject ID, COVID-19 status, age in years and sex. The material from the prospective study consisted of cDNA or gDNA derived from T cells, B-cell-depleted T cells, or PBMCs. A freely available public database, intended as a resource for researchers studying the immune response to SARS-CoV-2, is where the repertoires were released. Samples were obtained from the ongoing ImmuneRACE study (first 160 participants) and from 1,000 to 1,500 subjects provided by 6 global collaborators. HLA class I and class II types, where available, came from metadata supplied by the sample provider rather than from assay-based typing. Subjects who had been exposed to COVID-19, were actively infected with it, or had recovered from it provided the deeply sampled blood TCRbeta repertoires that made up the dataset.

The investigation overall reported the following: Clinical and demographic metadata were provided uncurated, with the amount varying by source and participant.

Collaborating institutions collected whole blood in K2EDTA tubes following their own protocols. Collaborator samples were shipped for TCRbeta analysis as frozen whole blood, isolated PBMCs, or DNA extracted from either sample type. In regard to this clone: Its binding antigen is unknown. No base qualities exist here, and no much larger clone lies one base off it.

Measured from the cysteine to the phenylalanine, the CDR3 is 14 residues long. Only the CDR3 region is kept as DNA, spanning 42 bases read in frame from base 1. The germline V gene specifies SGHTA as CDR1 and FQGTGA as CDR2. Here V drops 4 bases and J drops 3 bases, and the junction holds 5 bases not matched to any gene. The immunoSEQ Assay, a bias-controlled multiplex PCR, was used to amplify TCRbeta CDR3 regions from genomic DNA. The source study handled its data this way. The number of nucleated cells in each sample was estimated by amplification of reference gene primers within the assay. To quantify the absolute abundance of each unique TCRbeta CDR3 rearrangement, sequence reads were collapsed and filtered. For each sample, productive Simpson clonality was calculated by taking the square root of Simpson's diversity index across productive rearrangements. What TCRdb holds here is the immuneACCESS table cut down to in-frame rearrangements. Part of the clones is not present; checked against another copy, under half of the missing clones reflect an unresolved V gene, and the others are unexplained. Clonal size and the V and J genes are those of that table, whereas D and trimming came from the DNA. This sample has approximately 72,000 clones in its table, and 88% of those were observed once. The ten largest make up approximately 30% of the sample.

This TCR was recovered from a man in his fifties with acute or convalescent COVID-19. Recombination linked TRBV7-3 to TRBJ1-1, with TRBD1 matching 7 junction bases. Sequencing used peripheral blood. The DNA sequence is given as TGTGCCAGCAGCTCCACAGGGGCATACACTGAAGCTTTCTTT. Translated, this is CASSSTGAYTEAFF.